The 22 T cell receptor beta chains below all came from one sample that was sequenced in a study of blood T cell repertoires in COVID-19. Only in-frame clones appear in the TCRdb table, and some are missing; sequencing was by immunoSEQ multiplex PCR. This table holds about 360,000 clones, 70% to 90% found once. The sample taken for sequencing was peripheral blood. The receptors were sampled from a human donor in a cohort sampled during active COVID-19.

The chain links TRBV30 to TRBJ1-2; 10 nucleotides agree with TRBD1. The V segment lost 8 bases and the J segment 5 bases; nucleotides outside the gene matches: 8. The CDR3 contains 13 residues. The germline V gene encodes CDR1 GTSNPN and CDR2 SVGIG (reference sequence). The CDR3 region is CAADRGLIYGYTF. DNA for the CDR3: TGTGCCGCGGACAGGGGGTTAATTTATGGCTACACCTTC.

The J gene is TRBJ2-2, the V gene TRBV6-2 or TRBV6-3; TRBD2 might be the D (6 bases). V was trimmed by 2 bases and J by 4 bases, leaving 11 bases between them. The germline gives CDR1 MNHEY, CDR2 SVGEGT. There are 15 residues in the CDR3. In DNA, the CDR3 is TGTGCCAGCAGTTACCCGGGACTTACCACCGGGGAGCTGTTTTTT. Residues: CASSYPGLTTGELFF.

The chain has TRBV6-1 and TRBJ2-7; unclear D gene. V shed 2 bases and J shed 13 bases, with 18 bases lying between them. Per the germline V gene, CDR1 is MNHNS and CDR2 is SASEGT. This CDR3 is built from 13 residues. CDR3 sequence: CASSETGETPRYF. The CDR3 nucleotides are TGTGCCAGCAGTGAAACGGGTGAGACTCCTCGTTACTTC.

The J gene is TRBJ1-1, the V gene TRBV19; unclear D gene. The CDR3 sequence is 15 residues long. V gave up 3 bases and J gave up 6 bases, with 17 bases separating them. Germline V gives CDR1 LNHDA, CDR2 SQIVND (reference sequence). The CDR3 DNA sequence: TGTGCCAGTAGTATGCGGGCCCTAGACACGTCTGAAGCTTTCTTT. This sequence encodes CASSMRALDTSEAFF.

The chain uses TRBV3-1 (or the pseudogene TRBV3-2) and TRBJ1-1; tentative D call: TRBD1 (6 bases). This CDR3 is 12 amino acids long. The germline V gene encodes CDR1 LGHDT and CDR2 YNNKEL (reference sequence). V lost 1 base to trimming and J lost 8 bases, with 8 bases between them. In nucleotides, the CDR3 is TGTGCCAGCAGCCAAGCTGACAGGGAAGCTTTCTTT. This encodes CASSQADREAFF.

This chain uses TRBV3-1 (or the pseudogene TRBV3-2) with TRBJ1-6; D gene ambiguous. This CDR3 has 13 residues. Trimming pared 1 base from V and 11 bases from J, leaving 9 bases between. Germline V gives CDR1 LGHDT, CDR2 YNNKEL (reference sequence). CDR3 sequence (DNA): TGTGCCAGCAGCCAAGCCTCACAGCCACCCCTCCACTTT. Encoded protein: CASSQASQPPLHF.

V usage is TRBV6-6 and J usage is TRBJ1-4, with D maybe TRBD1 (5 bases). The V gene's germline CDR1 is MNHNY and CDR2 SVGAGI (reference sequence). Trimming took off 5 bases at V and 0 bases at J, with 25 bases between the two ends. This CDR3 contains 20 residues. The DNA for the CDR3 is TGTGCCAGCAGTCCCGGTACAGGCCTGGCCCCGGTCGCAACTAATGAAAAACTGTTTTTT. It yields the protein CASSPGTGLAPVATNEKLFF.

This clone was recorded only once. The chain employs TRBV12-3 or TRBV12-4 and TRBJ2-3; D possibly corresponds to TRBD2 (7 bases). This CDR3 region has 12 residues. The germline V and J ends were trimmed by 5 bases and 10 bases, with 13 bases remaining between them. The CDR3 reads CASSGGARAQYF. CDR3 in DNA: TGTGCCAGCAGTGGGGGGGCCAGGGCGCAGTATTTT.

This clone showed up just once. This sequence joins TRBV1 and TRBJ2-7; the D call of TRBD2 is as the table states it, not checked on the DNA. TRBV1 corresponds to a pseudogene. The CDR3 runs to 17 residues. Here the CDR3 reads CTSRIFCVLAGVWEQYF. The CDR3 bases are TGCACCAGCAGGATCTTTTGCGTCCTCGCGGGAGTTTGGGAGCAGTACTTC.

This chain joins TRBV3-1 (or the pseudogene TRBV3-2) and TRBJ2-3; possibly TRBD2 for D (6 bases). CDR3 length: 16 residues. Trimming took off 4 bases at V and 5 bases at J, with 19 bases between the two ends. Germline V gene data show CDR1 as LGHDT and CDR2 as YNNKEL (reference sequence). CDR3 sequence: CASSPPPGMGGDTQYF. The CDR3 DNA follows: TGTGCCAGCAGCCCCCCTCCGGGAATGGGGGGAGATACGCAGTATTTT.

V and J are TRBV12-3 or TRBV12-4 and TRBJ1-4, with D maybe TRBD1 (5 bases). The CDR3 sequence is 13 residues long. V was pared by 4 bases and J by 8 bases, with 11 bases between. CDR3 nucleotides: TGTGCCAGCAGTTCGCAGGGTTGGGAAAAACTGTTTTTT. Amino acids: CASSSQGWEKLFF.

V is TRBV5-5 and J is TRBJ2-7; weak D call: TRBD2 (5 bases). CDR3 length equals 13 residues. Trimming left V 4 bases short and J 0 bases short, with 8 bases between. The V gene's germline CDR1 is SGHKS and CDR2 YYEKEE (reference sequence). DNA of the CDR3: TGTGCCAGCAGCCCCAGCGGCTCCTACGAGCAGTACTTC. Protein product: CASSPSGSYEQYF.

This chain links TRBV18 with TRBJ1-3, with D hard to call. V was pared by 0 bases and J by 2 bases, with 8 bases between. In germline, CDR1 is KGHSH, CDR2 LQKENI. CDR3 length: 15 residues. The CDR3 DNA follows: TGTGCCAGCTCACCACCGGAGGAAGCTGGAAACACCATATATTTT. This translates into CASSPPEEAGNTIYF.

J is TRBJ2-2 and V is TRBV7-9; weak D call: TRBD1 (5 bases). This CDR3 region has 13 residues. The germline CDR1 and CDR2 sequences are SEHNR and FQNEAQ (reference sequence). V lost 4 bases and J 4 bases, leaving 7 bases between the germline ends. CDR3 nucleotides: TGTGCCAGCAGCTCCAGGGCCACCGGGGAGCTGTTTTTT. Translating gives CASSSRATGELFF.

This chain joins TRBV7-9 and TRBJ2-5; D is perhaps TRBD2 (5 bases). Per the germline V gene, CDR1 is SEHNR and CDR2 is FQNEAQ (reference sequence). The V gene lost 5 bases and the J gene lost 2 bases, with 6 bases spanning the gap. CDR3 length: 12 residues. CDR3 DNA: TGTGCCAGCAGCCGGGGACAAGAGACCCAGTACTTC. It is translated as CASSRGQETQYF. Full variable domain (outside the CDR3, taken from reference TRBV7-9 and TRBJ2-5): DTGVSQNPRHKITKRGQNVTFRCDPISEHNRLYWYRQTLGQGPEFLTYFQNEAQLEKSRLLSDRFSAERPKGSFSTLEIQRTEQGDSAMYLCASSRGQETQYFGPGTRLLVL.

V gene TRBV6-5 combines with J gene TRBJ2-1; D is perhaps TRBD1 (5 bases). This CDR3 is 14 amino acids long. Trimming stripped 2 bases from V and 6 bases from J, with 11 bases between. Germline V lookup: CDR1 MNHEY, CDR2 SVGAGI. The DNA for the CDR3 is TGTGCCAGCAGTTACGTAGGGGCTGCCAATGAGCAGTTCTTC. Its translation: CASSYVGAANEQFF.

The J gene is TRBJ1-5, the V gene TRBV25-1; 7 bases agree with TRBD1. V shed 5 bases and J 9 bases; nucleotides not matched to a gene: 10. Germline V gene sequence: CDR1 MGHDK, CDR2 SYGVNS. The CDR3 consists of 14 residues. The CDR3, as DNA: TGTGCCAGCAGTCTCAGGGGGGCAGCCGGGCCCCAGCATTTT. It yields the protein CASSLRGAAGPQHF.

The chain joins TRBV2 to TRBJ1-2, with 8 positions matching TRBD1. Germline CDR1 SNHLY, CDR2 FYNNEI. The CDR3 is 14 amino acids. V lost 6 bases to trimming and J lost 4 bases; unmatched junction nucleotides: 7. Written as DNA, the CDR3 is TGTGCCAGCAGGGGGGACAGGACCAGCTATGGCTACACCTTC. Translating gives CASRGDRTSYGYTF.

The chain links TRBV30 to TRBJ2-7, with D tentatively TRBD1 (6 bases). The V end lost 1 base, the J end lost 3 bases, and 16 bases lay between the germline ends. The germline V gene encodes CDR1 GTSNPN and CDR2 SVGIG (reference sequence). This CDR3 is 15 amino acids long. The CDR3 sequence is CAWSAGAKRDYEQYF. The CDR3 DNA is TGTGCCTGGAGTGCAGGGGCCAAAAGGGACTACGAGCAGTACTTC.

The gene calls are TRBV30 and TRBJ2-3; 9 bases fit TRBD1. Per germline, CDR1 GTSNPN and CDR2 SVGIG (reference sequence). V trimming: 2 bases; J trimming: 2 bases; junction bases outside the gene matches: 5. The CDR3 sequence is 15 residues long. CDR3 amino acids: CAWSRDRESTDTQYF. The CDR3 DNA sequence: TGTGCCTGGAGTCGGGACAGGGAGTCCACAGATACGCAGTATTTT.

This chain joins TRBV6-5 and TRBJ1-5; weak D call: TRBD1 (5 bases). With 7 bases removed from V and 10 bases from J, the gap between germline ends came to 23 bases. The CDR3 runs 15 residues. Germline V gene lookup returns CDR1 MNHEY and CDR2 SVGAGI. The CDR3 region has the DNA TGTGCCAGCACCCCCGGGGGTGGCAGTCTTCATCCCCAGCATTTT. Amino acids: CASTPGGGSLHPQHF.

This clone came up once. V and J are TRBV2 and TRBJ1-5, with TRBD1 identical over 9 bases. V was clipped by 5 bases and J by 4 bases; unmatched bases: 6. This CDR3 comprises 15 residues. Germline loops: CDR1 SNHLY, CDR2 FYNNEI. The chain's CDR3 is CASSSDRGINQPQHF. CDR3 nucleotides: TGTGCCAGCAGTAGTGACAGGGGGATTAATCAGCCCCAGCATTTT.